One and the same sample provided the 6 T cell receptor beta chains below, sequenced in a study of blood T cell repertoires in COVID-19. Only in-frame clones appear in the TCRdb table, and some are missing; sequencing was by immunoSEQ multiplex PCR. This repertoire shows around 300,000 clones, approximately 81% found once; its top ten account for roughly 2.7%. The sequenced sample consisted of PBMCs or T cells enriched from blood (not recorded which). The receptors stem from a woman between 45 and 60 years old who had recovered from COVID-19.

This clone was found a few times. The chain joins TRBV3-1 (or the pseudogene TRBV3-2) to TRBJ1-4; 7 bases are a match to TRBD1. Germline CDR1 LGHDT, CDR2 YNNKEL (reference sequence). Unmatched junction bases numbered 6, after V lost 0 bases and J lost 8 bases. The CDR3 totals 15 residues. The CDR3 protein is CASSQDPGQDEKLFF. The CDR3 coding sequence is TGTGCCAGCAGCCAAGATCCCGGACAGGACGAAAAACTGTTTTTT.

The chain carries TRBV27 and TRBJ1-5, with a tentative D call TRBD1 (5 bases). The CDR3 has 14 amino acids. Germline V CDR1 and CDR2: MNHEY, SMNVEV (reference sequence). Trimming took 0 bases from V and 5 from J, leaving 8 bases between them. CDR3 in DNA: TGTGCCAGCAGTTTATCAGGGGTTGATCAGCCCCAGCATTTT. Translating gives CASSLSGVDQPQHF.

The J gene is TRBJ2-1, the V gene TRBV10-3, with 10 bases matching TRBD2. From germline, CDR1 is ENHRY and CDR2 SYGVKD. The CDR3 runs 13 residues. The trim removed 5 bases at V and 7 bases at J, leaving 2 bases unmatched. The CDR3 DNA is TGTGCCATCAGTCCGGGACTAGCGAATGAGCAGTTCTTC. Translating gives CAISPGLANEQFF.

The gene calls are TRBV5-1 and TRBJ2-7, with 11 bases that match TRBD2. Unmatched junction bases numbered 6, after V lost 1 base and J lost 0 bases. The germline CDR1 and CDR2 sequences are SGHRS and YFSETQ. The CDR3 length is 17 residues. The CDR3 here is CASSLFSGRESSYEQYF. The DNA for the CDR3 is TGCGCCAGCAGCTTGTTTAGCGGGAGGGAAAGCTCCTACGAGCAGTACTTC.

This clone was detected only a few times. V is TRBV6-5 and J is TRBJ1-2; the match to TRBD1 covers 8 bases. The length of the CDR3 is 13 residues. The germline gives CDR1 MNHEY, CDR2 SVGAGI. V dropped 5 bases and J dropped 8; count of bases not matched to a gene: 7. The DNA of the CDR3 is TGTGCCAGCAGTACACGGACAGGGATCGGCTACACCTTC. It yields the protein CASSTRTGIGYTF.

The chain is built from TRBV6-1 and TRBJ2-7; TRBD2 aligns across 8 bases. The germline gives CDR1 MNHNS, CDR2 SASEGT. The CDR3 is made up of 15 amino acids. Germline trimming cut 3 bases from V and 5 bases from J; bases unmatched to any gene: 9. CDR3 DNA sequence: TGTGCCAGCAGTGACCTGGGACTAGTCCGGGACGAGCAGTACTTC. Its protein is CASSDLGLVRDEQYF.